Sequencing of this TCR beta chain was carried out in a study of shared clonotypes between healthy human individuals. Study background: With ages of 18 to 49, the donors were a couple of women and three men.

Repertoires were generated with immunoSEQ multiplex PCR, while TCRdb's copy carries only in-frame clones and drops some. The sample contains 2 million to 3 million clones, roughly 93% of which appear only once. V was shortened by 5 bases and J by 6 bases, with 16 bases between the two germline ends. Looked up from germline, CDR1 is SGHVS and CDR2 is FQNEAQ. The CDR3 is 14 residues long. The sequence came from a man younger than 35 in good health. Some clones in this sample may be carry-over from other donors' samples. The specimen was naive CD4+ T cells from PBMCs. Described subset: CD45RA+ positively selected. The rearrangement uses TRBV7-8 and TRBJ2-5, with a tentative D call TRBD1 (5 bases). CDR3 sequence reads: CASSPSGSRKTQYF. The CDR3, as DNA: TGTGCCAGCAGCCCTTCAGGGTCGCGAAAGACCCAGTACTTC.